These 2 T cell receptor beta chains were sequenced from one sample in a study of response to subunit inactivated influenza vaccine. TCRdb reprocessed the RT-PCR reads via MiXCR and lists one record per CDR3 protein. The profile shows about 500,000 distinct CDR3 sequences, around 7.7% of them singletons. This specimen was PBMCs from blood, taken approximately 25 months after vaccination. The receptors originated from a man aged 45 to 75 who received an inactivated influenza vaccine.

The J gene is TRBJ2-1, the V gene TRBV11-2; a weak D match, TRBD2 (5 bases). The CDR3 is made up of 14 amino acids. Trimming cost V 2 bases and J 9 bases, with 14 bases left between them. Per the germline V gene, CDR1 is SGHAT and CDR2 is FQNNGV. The CDR3 DNA reads TGTGCCAGCAGCTTAAATTTTCTAGCACTTGAGCAGTTCTTC. Residues: CASSLNFLALEQFF. Full variable domain (outside the CDR3, taken from reference TRBV11-2 and TRBJ2-1): EAGVAQSPRYKIIEKRQSVAFWCNPISGHATLYWYQQILGQGPKLLIQFQNNGVVDDSQLPKDRFSAERLKGVDSTLKIQPAKLEDSAVYLCASSLNFLALEQFFGPGTRLTVL.

This clonotype has ten or more counts. This chain uses TRBV5-1 with TRBJ2-2; 8 nucleotides agree with TRBD1. The CDR3 is made up of 14 amino acids. Germline lookup yields CDR1 SGHRS and CDR2 YFSETQ. V shed 6 bases, J shed 4 bases, and the junction held 5 bases outside the gene matches. The CDR3 nucleotides read TGCGCCAGCAAGACAGGGGCGGCCACCGGGGAGCTGTTTTTT. This gives the protein CASKTGAATGELFF.